One sample yielded the 3 T cell receptor beta chains listed below, sequenced in a study of blood T cell repertoires in COVID-19. Data came from immunoSEQ multiplex PCR; TCRdb stores just in-frame clones and leaves some out. The table shows about 300,000 clones, with approximately 90% occurring only once. Sequenced sample: PBMCs or T cells enriched from blood (not recorded which). Receptor source: a young man who had recovered from COVID-19.

The chain is built from TRBV28 and TRBJ1-1, with D perhaps matching TRBD1 (6 bases). V gave up 3 bases and J gave up 8 bases, with 16 bases separating them. The CDR3 runs to 14 residues. Germline CDR1 is MDHEN and CDR2 is SYDVKM. The CDR3 DNA sequence: TGTGCCAGCAGTTTTGACAGGCGGGCGTCGGAAGCTTTCTTT. This codes for CASSFDRRASEAFF. Supplemented by reference TRBV28 and TRBJ1-1, the full variable domain reads DVKVTQSSRYLVKRTGEKVFLECVQDMDHENMFWYRQDPGLGLRLIYFSYDVKMKEKGDIPEGYSVSREKKERFSLILESASTNQTSMYLCASSFDRRASEAFFGQGTRLTVV.

This chain joins TRBV27 and TRBJ1-2, with D possibly matching TRBD1 (5 bases). V lost 5 bases to trimming and J lost 3 bases, with 22 bases between them. Per germline, CDR1 MNHEY and CDR2 SMNVEV (reference sequence). This CDR3 contains 17 residues. CDR3 protein: CASSLSPGGVGHYGYTF. As DNA, the CDR3 is TGTGCCAGCAGTCTCTCCCCGGGGGGAGTAGGGCACTATGGCTACACCTTC.

This sequence joins TRBV7-6 and TRBJ2-5; TRBD2 matches at 8 bases. The CDR3 is 16 amino acids. V shed 1 base and J 5 bases; nucleotides not matched to a gene: 9. The V gene's germline CDR1 is SGHVS and CDR2 FNYEAQ. The CDR3 sequence: CASSLGPQRGGETQYF. Written as DNA, the CDR3 is TGTGCCAGCAGCTTAGGTCCTCAGCGCGGGGGGGAGACCCAGTACTTC. Combining the CDR3 with reference TRBV7-6 and TRBJ2-5 gives the whole variable domain GAGVSQSPRYKVTKRGQDVALRCDPISGHVSLYWYRQALGQGPEFLTYFNYEAQQDKSGLPNDRFSAERPEGSISTLTIQRTEQRDSAMYRCASSLGPQRGGETQYFGPGTRLLVL.